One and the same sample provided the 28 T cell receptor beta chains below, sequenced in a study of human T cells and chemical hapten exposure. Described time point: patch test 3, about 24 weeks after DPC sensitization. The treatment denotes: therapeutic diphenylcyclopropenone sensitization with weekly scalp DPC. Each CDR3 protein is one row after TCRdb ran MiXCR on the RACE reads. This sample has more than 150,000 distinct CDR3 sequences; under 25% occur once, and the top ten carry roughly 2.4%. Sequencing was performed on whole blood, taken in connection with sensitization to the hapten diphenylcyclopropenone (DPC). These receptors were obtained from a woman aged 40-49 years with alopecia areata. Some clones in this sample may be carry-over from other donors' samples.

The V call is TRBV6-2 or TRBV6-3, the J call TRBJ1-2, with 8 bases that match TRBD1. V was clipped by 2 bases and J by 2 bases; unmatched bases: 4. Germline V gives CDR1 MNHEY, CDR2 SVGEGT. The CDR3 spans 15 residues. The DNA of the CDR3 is TGTGCCAGCAGTTACCGACAGGGGAGGAACTATGGCTACACCTTC. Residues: CASSYRQGRNYGYTF.

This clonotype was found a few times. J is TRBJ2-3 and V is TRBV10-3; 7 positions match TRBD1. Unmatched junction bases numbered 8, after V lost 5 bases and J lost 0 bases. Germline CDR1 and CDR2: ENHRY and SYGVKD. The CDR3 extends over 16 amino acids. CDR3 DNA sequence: TGTGCCATCAGTCCGAGACAGGGACCTAGCACAGATACGCAGTATTTT. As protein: CAISPRQGPSTDTQYF.

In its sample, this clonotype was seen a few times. The CDR3: CASSWPRDSSPQYF. The DNA for the CDR3 is TGTGCCAGCAGTTGGCCCCGGGACTCAAGTCCCCAGTACTTC. The rearrangement links TRBV6-2 or TRBV6-3 to TRBJ2-5, with a weak D call TRBD2 (6 bases). This CDR3 region has 14 residues. Trimming stripped 4 bases from V and 9 bases from J, with 18 bases between. Germline CDR1 MNHEY, CDR2 SVGEGT.

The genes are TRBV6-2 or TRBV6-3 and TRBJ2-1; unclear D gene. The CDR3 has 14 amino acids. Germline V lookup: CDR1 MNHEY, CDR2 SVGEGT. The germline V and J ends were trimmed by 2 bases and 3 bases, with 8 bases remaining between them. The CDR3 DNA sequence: TGTGCCAGCAGTTACGCTGTCGGCTACAATGAGCAGTTCTTC. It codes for CASSYAVGYNEQFF.

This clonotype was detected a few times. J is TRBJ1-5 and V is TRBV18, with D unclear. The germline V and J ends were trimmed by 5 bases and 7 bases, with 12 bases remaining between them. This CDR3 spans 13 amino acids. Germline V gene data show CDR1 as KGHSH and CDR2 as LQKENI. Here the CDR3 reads CASSSGAEQPQHF. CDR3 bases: TGTGCCAGCTCATCAGGCGCAGAACAGCCCCAGCATTTT.

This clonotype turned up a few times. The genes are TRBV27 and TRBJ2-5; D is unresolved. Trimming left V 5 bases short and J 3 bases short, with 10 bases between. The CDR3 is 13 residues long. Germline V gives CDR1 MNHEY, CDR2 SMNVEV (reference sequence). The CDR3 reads CASSLRSEETQYF. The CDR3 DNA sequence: TGTGCCAGCAGTCTTCGGTCAGAAGAGACCCAGTACTTC.

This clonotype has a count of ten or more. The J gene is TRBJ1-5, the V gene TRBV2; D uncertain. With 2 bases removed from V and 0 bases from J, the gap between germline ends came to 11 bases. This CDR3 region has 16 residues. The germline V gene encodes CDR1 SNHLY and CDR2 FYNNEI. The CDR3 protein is CASSERSIHSNQPQHF. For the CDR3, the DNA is TGTGCCAGCAGTGAAAGGAGCATTCATAGCAATCAGCCCCAGCATTTT.

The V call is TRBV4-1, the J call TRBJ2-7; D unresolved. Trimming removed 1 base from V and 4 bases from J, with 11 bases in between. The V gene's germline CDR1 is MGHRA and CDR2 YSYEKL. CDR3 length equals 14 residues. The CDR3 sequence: CASSQGVGEYEQYF. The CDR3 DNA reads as TGCGCCAGCAGCCAAGGGGTAGGCGAATACGAGCAGTACTTC.

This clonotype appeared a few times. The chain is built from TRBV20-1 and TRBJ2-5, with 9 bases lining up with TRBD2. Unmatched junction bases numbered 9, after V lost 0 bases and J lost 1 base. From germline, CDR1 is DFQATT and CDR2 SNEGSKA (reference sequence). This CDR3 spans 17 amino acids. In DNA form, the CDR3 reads TGCAGTGCTAGAGATCCCGGCCTAGCGGGAACCCAAGAGACCCAGTACTTC. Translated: CSARDPGLAGTQETQYF.

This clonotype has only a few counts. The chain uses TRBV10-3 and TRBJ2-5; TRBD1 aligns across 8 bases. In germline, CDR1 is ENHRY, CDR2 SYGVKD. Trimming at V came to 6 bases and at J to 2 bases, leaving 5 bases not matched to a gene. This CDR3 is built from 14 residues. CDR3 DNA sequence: TGTGCCATCAGCAACACAGGGGGACAAGAGACCCAGTACTTC. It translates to CAISNTGGQETQYF.

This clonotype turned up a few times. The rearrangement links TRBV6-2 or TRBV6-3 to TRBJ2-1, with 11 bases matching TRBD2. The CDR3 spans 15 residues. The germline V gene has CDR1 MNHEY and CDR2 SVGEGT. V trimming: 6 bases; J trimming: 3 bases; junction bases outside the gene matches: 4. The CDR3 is CASSRLAGFYNEQFF. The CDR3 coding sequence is TGTGCCAGCAGCAGACTAGCGGGATTCTACAATGAGCAGTTCTTC.

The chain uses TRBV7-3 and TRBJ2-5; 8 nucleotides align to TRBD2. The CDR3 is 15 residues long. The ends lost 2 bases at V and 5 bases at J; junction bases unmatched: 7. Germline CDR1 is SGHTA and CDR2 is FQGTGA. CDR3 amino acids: CASSLPGAGGETQYF. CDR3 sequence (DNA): TGTGCCAGCAGCTTACCGGGGGCGGGAGGTGAGACCCAGTACTTC.

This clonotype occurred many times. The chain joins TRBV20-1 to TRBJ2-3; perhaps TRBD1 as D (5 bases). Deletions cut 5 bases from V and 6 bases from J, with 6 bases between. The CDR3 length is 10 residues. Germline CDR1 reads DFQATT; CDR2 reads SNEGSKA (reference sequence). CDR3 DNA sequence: TGCAGTGCTCACAGGGATACGCAGTATTTT. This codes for CSAHRDTQYF.

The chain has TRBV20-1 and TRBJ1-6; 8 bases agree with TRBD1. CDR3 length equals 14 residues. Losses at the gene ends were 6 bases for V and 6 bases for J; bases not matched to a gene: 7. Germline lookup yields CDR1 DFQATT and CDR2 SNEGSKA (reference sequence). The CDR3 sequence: CSAPPDRVNSPLHF. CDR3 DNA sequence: TGCAGTGCCCCGCCGGACAGGGTTAATTCACCCCTCCACTTT.

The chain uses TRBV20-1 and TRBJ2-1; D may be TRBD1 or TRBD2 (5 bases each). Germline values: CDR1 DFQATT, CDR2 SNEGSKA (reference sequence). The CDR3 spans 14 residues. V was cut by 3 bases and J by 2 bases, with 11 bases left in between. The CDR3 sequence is CSASEGRPYNEQFF. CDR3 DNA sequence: TGCAGTGCTAGCGAGGGGCGGCCCTACAATGAGCAGTTCTTC.

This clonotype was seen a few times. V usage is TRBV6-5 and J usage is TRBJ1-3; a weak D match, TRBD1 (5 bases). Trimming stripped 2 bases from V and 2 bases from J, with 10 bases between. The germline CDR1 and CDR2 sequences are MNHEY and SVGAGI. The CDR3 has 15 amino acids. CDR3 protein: CASSYAGQAGNTIYF. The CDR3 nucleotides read TGTGCCAGCAGTTACGCCGGACAAGCTGGAAACACCATATATTTT.

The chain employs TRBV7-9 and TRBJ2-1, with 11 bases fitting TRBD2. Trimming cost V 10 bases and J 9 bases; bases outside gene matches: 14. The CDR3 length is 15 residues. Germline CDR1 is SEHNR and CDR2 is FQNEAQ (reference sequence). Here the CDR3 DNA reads TGTGCCACCCCGGGACTAGCGGCCCTCCGGGGTGAGCAGTTCTTC. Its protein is CATPGLAALRGEQFF.

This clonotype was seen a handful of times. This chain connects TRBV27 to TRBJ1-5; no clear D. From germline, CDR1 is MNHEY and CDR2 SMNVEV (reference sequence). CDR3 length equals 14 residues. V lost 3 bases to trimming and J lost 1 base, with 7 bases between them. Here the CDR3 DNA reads TGTGCCAGCAGTTTGCACGGGAGCAATCAGCCCCAGCATTTT. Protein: CASSLHGSNQPQHF.

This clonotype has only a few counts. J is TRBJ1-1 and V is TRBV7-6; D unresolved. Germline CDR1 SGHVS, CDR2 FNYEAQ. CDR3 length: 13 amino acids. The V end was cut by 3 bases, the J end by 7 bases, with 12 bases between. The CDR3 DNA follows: TGTGCCAGCAGCTTTGACCGGACTAGTGAAGCTTTCTTT. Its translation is CASSFDRTSEAFF.

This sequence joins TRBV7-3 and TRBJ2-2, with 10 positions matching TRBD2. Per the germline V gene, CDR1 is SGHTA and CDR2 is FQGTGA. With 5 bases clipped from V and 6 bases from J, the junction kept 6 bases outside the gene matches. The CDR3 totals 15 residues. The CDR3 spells CASSTSGRASGELFF. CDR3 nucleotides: TGTGCCAGCAGCACCAGCGGGAGGGCCTCCGGGGAGCTGTTTTTT.

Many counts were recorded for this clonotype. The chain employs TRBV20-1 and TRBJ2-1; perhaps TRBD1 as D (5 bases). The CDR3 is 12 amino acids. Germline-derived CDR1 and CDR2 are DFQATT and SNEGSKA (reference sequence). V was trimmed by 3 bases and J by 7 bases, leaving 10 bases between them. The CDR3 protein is CSARGPGNEQFF. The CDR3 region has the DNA TGCAGTGCTAGGGGGCCTGGAAATGAGCAGTTCTTC.

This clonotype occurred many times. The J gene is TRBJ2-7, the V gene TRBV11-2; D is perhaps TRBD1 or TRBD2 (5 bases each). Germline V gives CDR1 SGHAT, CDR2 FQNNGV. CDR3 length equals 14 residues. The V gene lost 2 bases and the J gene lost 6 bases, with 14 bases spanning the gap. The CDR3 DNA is TGTGCCAGCAGCTTATTCCGAGGGGTAAGCGAGCAGTACTTC. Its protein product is CASSLFRGVSEQYF.

CDR3 nucleotide sequence: TGTGCCAGCAGCTTAGCTTCTAGGGGAATGAACACTGAAGCTTTCTTT. Amino acids: CASSLASRGMNTEAFF. This chain joins TRBV7-6 and TRBJ1-1; a possible D gene is TRBD1 (5 bases). V was trimmed by 0 bases and J by 0 bases, leaving 11 bases between them. The germline V gene has CDR1 SGHVS and CDR2 FNYEAQ. The CDR3 is 16 amino acids.

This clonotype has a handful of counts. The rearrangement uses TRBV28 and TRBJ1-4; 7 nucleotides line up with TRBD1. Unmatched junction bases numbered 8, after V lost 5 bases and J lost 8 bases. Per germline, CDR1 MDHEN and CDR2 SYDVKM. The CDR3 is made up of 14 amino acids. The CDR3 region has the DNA TGTGCCAGCAGTACTACAGGGGTAGAGGAAAAACTGTTTTTT. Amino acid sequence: CASSTTGVEEKLFF.

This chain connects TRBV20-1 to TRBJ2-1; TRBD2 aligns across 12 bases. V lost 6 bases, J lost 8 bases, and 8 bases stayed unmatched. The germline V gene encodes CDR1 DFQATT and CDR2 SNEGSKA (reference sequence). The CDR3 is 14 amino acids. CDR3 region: CSAITSGRLDEQFF. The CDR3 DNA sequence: TGCAGTGCCATTACTAGCGGGAGGCTCGATGAGCAGTTCTTC.

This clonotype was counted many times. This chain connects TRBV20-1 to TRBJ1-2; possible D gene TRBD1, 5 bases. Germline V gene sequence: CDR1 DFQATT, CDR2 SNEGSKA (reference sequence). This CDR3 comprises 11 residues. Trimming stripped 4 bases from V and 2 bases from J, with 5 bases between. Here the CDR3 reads CSATGNYGYTF. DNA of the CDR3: TGCAGTGCTACAGGGAACTATGGCTACACCTTC.

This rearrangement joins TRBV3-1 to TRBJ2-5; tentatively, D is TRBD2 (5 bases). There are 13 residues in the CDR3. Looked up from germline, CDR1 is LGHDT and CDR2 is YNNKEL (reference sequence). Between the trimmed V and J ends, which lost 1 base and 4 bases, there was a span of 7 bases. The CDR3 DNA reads TGTGCCAGCAGCCAAGCGGGAATAGAGACCCAGTACTTC. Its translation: CASSQAGIETQYF.

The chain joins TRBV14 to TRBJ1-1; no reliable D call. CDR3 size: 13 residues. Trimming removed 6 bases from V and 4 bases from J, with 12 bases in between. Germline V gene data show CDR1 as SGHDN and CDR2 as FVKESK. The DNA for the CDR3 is TGTGCCAGCAGTTTTGGGCGAAGCACTGAAGCTTTCTTT. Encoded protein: CASSFGRSTEAFF.